This T cell receptor beta chain was identified during a study of OX40 agonist ivuxolimab in advanced cancers. Broader study findings: Clonal expansion by week 6 occurred in CD4+ and CD8+ blood T cells (at 0.1 to 3.0 mg/kg). Expansion of clones was among the lowest in partial responders at 0.1-3.0 mg/kg.

Profiling relied on immunoSEQ multiplex PCR, and the TCRdb table lists in-frame clones only, not all of them. The sample carries 40,000 or so clones, approximately 88% recorded once. The ends were cut back, 5 bases at V and 4 bases at J, with 10 bases in the middle. Looked up from germline, CDR1 is SGDLS and CDR2 is YYNGEE. CDR3 length: 13 residues. Regarding this clone: No antigen is known for it.

This sequence joins TRBV9 and TRBJ2-1, with D unresolved. This receptor was obtained from an adult with an advanced solid tumor such as melanoma, head and neck, liver or kidney cancer. This specimen was CD4+ or CD8+ T cells sorted from blood, taken in a trial of the OX40 agonist ivuxolimab. The CDR3: CASSASSYNEQFF. The CDR3 DNA sequence: TGTGCCAGCAGTGCCAGCTCATACAATGAGCAGTTCTTC. The full variable domain, rest sourced from reference TRBV9 and TRBJ2-1, is DSGVTQTPKHLITATGQRVTLRCSPRSGDLSVYWYQQSLDQGLQFLIQYYNGEERAKGNILERFSAQQFPDLHSELNLSSLELGDSALYFCASSASSYNEQFFGPGTRLTVL.